Below are 27 T cell receptor beta chains sequenced from a single sample in a study of blood T cell repertoires in COVID-19. Profiling relied on immunoSEQ multiplex PCR, and the TCRdb table lists in-frame clones only, not all of them. The repertoire holds around 260,000 clones, with 65% to 90% as singletons. The sequenced material came from peripheral blood. The source of these receptors is a man aged 25-45 years with active or convalescent COVID-19.

This chain joins TRBV6-5 and TRBJ1-3; 8 bases line up with TRBD1. Germline assignment: CDR1 MNHEY and CDR2 SVGAGI. The CDR3 contains 14 residues. J lost 3 bases, V lost 6 bases, and 4 bases had no gene match. CDR3 region: CASSRTGIGNTIYF. The CDR3 DNA follows: TGTGCCAGCAGCCGGACAGGGATTGGAAACACCATATATTTT.

The chain carries TRBV14 and TRBJ2-5, with TRBD1 identical over 7 bases. The junction had 18 bases not matched to a gene; V was cut back by 3 bases and J by 5 bases. This CDR3 is 18 amino acids long. Per the germline V gene, CDR1 is SGHDN and CDR2 is FVKESK. CDR3 sequence reads: CASSQSQWRVGGVETQYF. DNA for the CDR3: TGTGCCAGCAGCCAGAGTCAGTGGCGTGTAGGGGGCGTGGAGACCCAGTACTTC.

The chain is built from TRBV9 and TRBJ2-1; TRBD1 agrees at 9 bases. CDR3 length: 15 residues. V shed 4 bases, J shed 2 bases, and the junction held 4 bases outside the gene matches. Germline values: CDR1 SGDLS, CDR2 YYNGEE. The CDR3 DNA is TGTGCCAGCAGCACGGGACAGGGCGCCTACAATGAGCAGTTCTTC. It is translated as CASSTGQGAYNEQFF.

The chain carries TRBV6-5 and TRBJ1-4; 7 bases match TRBD1. This CDR3 spans 13 amino acids. Germline V gene lookup returns CDR1 MNHEY and CDR2 SVGAGI. J gave up 4 bases and V 10 bases, and 6 bases lay outside the gene matches. The CDR3 protein is CATRQGLNEKLFF. CDR3 bases: TGTGCCACCAGACAGGGCCTTAATGAAAAACTGTTTTTT.

The chain recombines TRBV5-4 with TRBJ1-1, with D unclear. Germline lookup yields CDR1 SGHNT and CDR2 YYREEE (reference sequence). The CDR3 totals 16 residues. V was shortened by 0 bases and J by 1 base, with 13 bases between the two germline ends. Here the CDR3 reads CASSLGLARPNTEAFF. The CDR3 nucleotides are TGTGCCAGCAGCTTGGGGTTGGCCAGGCCGAACACTGAAGCTTTCTTT.

This chain connects TRBV5-8 to TRBJ1-5; a weak D match, TRBD1 (5 bases). From germline, CDR1 is SGHTS and CDR2 YDEGEE. This CDR3 has 18 residues. Deletions cut 2 bases from V and 5 bases from J, with 23 bases between. The DNA of the CDR3 is TGTGCCAGCAGCTTAGGGACTCAACAATTGGGAGGTGATCAGCCCCAGCATTTT. Translated, it gives CASSLGTQQLGGDQPQHF.

The chain joins TRBV19 to TRBJ2-3; TRBD2 matches 8 bases. The CDR3 loop spans 14 amino acids. The V gene end was trimmed by 4 bases and the J gene end by 6 bases; junction bases not matched to a gene: 6. The germline gives CDR1 LNHDA, CDR2 SQIVND (reference sequence). CDR3 sequence reads: CASSNGGAWDTQYF. CDR3 in DNA: TGTGCCAGTAGTAACGGGGGGGCTTGGGATACGCAGTATTTT.

This chain connects TRBV5-1 to TRBJ1-3; 7 nucleotides match TRBD1. V lost 2 bases and J lost 3; bases outside the gene matches: 8. The CDR3 has 16 amino acids. Germline values: CDR1 SGHRS, CDR2 YFSETQ. CDR3 sequence: CASSFEGAEGGNTIYF. CDR3 DNA: TGCGCCAGCAGCTTTGAGGGGGCAGAAGGTGGAAACACCATATATTTT. The entire variable domain, with the rest obtained from reference TRBV5-1 and TRBJ1-3, is as follows: KAGVTQTPRYLIKTRGQQVTLSCSPISGHRSVSWYQQTPGQGLQFLFEYFSETQRNKGNFPGRFSGRQFSNSRSEMNVSTLELGDSALYLCASSFEGAEGGNTIYFGEGSWLTVV.

J is TRBJ2-5 and V is TRBV14, with 10 nucleotides matching TRBD2. This CDR3 contains 13 residues. J lost 5 bases, V lost 6 bases, and 3 bases had no gene match. Germline V gene sequence: CDR1 SGHDN, CDR2 FVKESK. The CDR3 sequence: CASRASGGETQYF. The CDR3 bases are TGTGCCAGCAGGGCTAGCGGGGGTGAGACCCAGTACTTC.

This clone was seen a few times. J is TRBJ2-2 and V is TRBV7-8; 7 bases align to TRBD1. The CDR3 totals 16 residues. Germline values: CDR1 SGHVS, CDR2 FQNEAQ. V shed 3 bases and J 3 bases; nucleotides not matched to a gene: 7. This chain's CDR3 is CASSLDDRADTGELFF. The CDR3 DNA reads TGTGCCAGCAGCTTGGACGACAGGGCGGACACCGGGGAGCTGTTTTTT.

The rearrangement links TRBV19 to TRBJ1-2; 10 bases are shared with TRBD1. Losses at the gene ends were 10 bases for V and 8 bases for J; bases not matched to a gene: 19. Germline values: CDR1 LNHDA, CDR2 SQIVND (reference sequence). The CDR3 is 16 residues long. CDR3: CATDPGQGVKAEGYTF. DNA for the CDR3: TGTGCCACCGATCCCGGACAGGGGGTAAAAGCTGAGGGCTACACCTTC. The full variable domain, its missing parts supplied by reference TRBV19 and TRBJ1-2, is DGGITQSPKYLFRKEGQNVTLSCEQNLNHDAMYWYRQDPGQGLRLIYYSQIVNDFQKGDIAEGYSVSREKKESFPLTVTSAQKNPTAFYLCATDPGQGVKAEGYTFGSGTRLTVV.

This clone was picked up a small number of times. The chain recombines TRBV5-1 with TRBJ2-2, with 10 bases lining up with TRBD1. Germline CDR1 and CDR2: SGHRS and YFSETQ. The CDR3 loop spans 17 amino acids. Trimming took 1 base from V and 0 from J; bases not matched to a gene: 3. The CDR3 nucleotides are TGCGCCAGCAGCTTGCACGGACAGGGGGCGAACACCGGGGAGCTGTTTTTT. Protein: CASSLHGQGANTGELFF. Full variable domain (missing parts from reference TRBV5-1 and TRBJ2-2): KAGVTQTPRYLIKTRGQQVTLSCSPISGHRSVSWYQQTPGQGLQFLFEYFSETQRNKGNFPGRFSGRQFSNSRSEMNVSTLELGDSALYLCASSLHGQGANTGELFFGEGSRLTVL.

The chain uses TRBV24-1 and TRBJ1-2, with 9 bases that match TRBD1. Germline V gene lookup returns CDR1 KGHDR and CDR2 SFDVKD. The CDR3 contains 15 residues. V gave up 4 bases and J gave up 6 bases; unmatched junction bases: 8. CDR3 residues: CATSDGGQGFDGYTF. CDR3 nucleotides: TGTGCCACCAGTGACGGCGGACAGGGGTTCGATGGCTACACCTTC.

The rearrangement uses TRBV6-6 and TRBJ2-5; D unclear. The germline gives CDR1 MNHNY, CDR2 SVGAGI (reference sequence). This CDR3 is built from 11 residues. The V and J ends lost 4 bases and 7 bases respectively, with 7 bases between them. The CDR3 DNA is TGTGCCAGCAGTTTATCGGGGACCCAGTACTTC. Its translation: CASSLSGTQYF.

There are a few counts of this clone. This chain joins TRBV7-9 and TRBJ2-7; D is perhaps TRBD1 (6 bases). CDR1 and CDR2 (germline): SEHNR, FQNEAQ (reference sequence). The CDR3 has 13 amino acids. V was trimmed by 1 base and J by 5 bases, leaving 9 bases between them. The CDR3: CASSLVGGNEQYF. The CDR3 coding sequence is TGTGCCAGCAGCTTAGTAGGGGGAAACGAGCAGTACTTC. The full variable domain, completed using reference TRBV7-9 and TRBJ2-7, is DTGVSQNPRHKITKRGQNVTFRCDPISEHNRLYWYRQTLGQGPEFLTYFQNEAQLEKSRLLSDRFSAERPKGSFSTLEIQRTEQGDSAMYLCASSLVGGNEQYFGPGTRLTVT.

The rearrangement links TRBV3-1 (or the pseudogene TRBV3-2) to TRBJ2-5, with 13 bases lining up with TRBD2. The germline CDR1 and CDR2 sequences are LGHDT and YNNKEL (reference sequence). With 4 bases clipped from V and 4 bases from J, the junction kept 9 bases outside the gene matches. The CDR3 has 17 residues. CDR3 nucleotides: TGTGCCAGCAGCCTTAAGACTAGCGGGGGGTATGGAGAGACCCAGTACTTC. Protein product: CASSLKTSGGYGETQYF.

The chain employs TRBV25-1 and TRBJ1-1; D possibly corresponds to TRBD1 (6 bases). The CDR3 is 12 amino acids. Trimming removed 1 base at V and 7 bases at J, with 7 bases between. Germline V lookup: CDR1 MGHDK, CDR2 SYGVNS. The CDR3, as DNA: TGTGCCAGCAGTGAATTAGGGGGTGAAGCTTTCTTT. As protein: CASSELGGEAFF.

Turning to this clone: This sample also contains other DNA sequences that code for the same CDR3. The rearrangement uses TRBV3-1 (or the pseudogene TRBV3-2) and TRBJ1-6; the D gene is possibly TRBD1 (5 bases). The CDR3 is 14 amino acids. Trimming took 1 base from V and 7 from J, leaving 8 bases between them. The germline V gene encodes CDR1 LGHDT and CDR2 YNNKEL (reference sequence). CDR3 protein: CASSQGQSNSPLHF. CDR3 bases: TGTGCCAGCAGCCAAGGACAGTCGAATTCACCCCTCCACTTT.

This chain joins TRBV5-1 and TRBJ2-3, with a tentative D call TRBD1 (6 bases). The CDR3 covers 16 residues. Per the germline V gene, CDR1 is SGHRS and CDR2 is YFSETQ. The V gene lost 0 bases and the J gene lost 6 bases, with 17 bases spanning the gap. The CDR3 spells CASSLDGEGGVDTQYF. The CDR3 coding sequence is TGCGCCAGCAGCTTGGATGGGGAAGGGGGAGTGGATACGCAGTATTTT.

The CDR3 coding sequence is TGCGCCAGCAGCTTGGGCACTGATAATTCACCCCTCCACTTT. The encoded protein is CASSLGTDNSPLHF. This chain connects TRBV5-1 to TRBJ1-6; D not resolved. The germline V gene has CDR1 SGHRS and CDR2 YFSETQ. The V end was cut by 0 bases, the J end by 5 bases, with 6 bases between. This CDR3 is 14 amino acids long.

The chain joins TRBV10-1 to TRBJ2-3, with a tentative D call TRBD1 (6 bases). This CDR3 has 16 amino acids. V was cut by 3 bases and J by 5 bases, with 18 bases left in between. Per the germline V gene, CDR1 is WNHNN and CDR2 is SYGVQD (reference sequence). CDR3 sequence (DNA): TGCGCCAGCAGTGAATACTATGGGGGCCTTGGAGATACGCAGTATTTT. Translation: CASSEYYGGLGDTQYF.

The V gene is TRBV7-9, the J gene TRBJ2-1, with D tentatively TRBD1 (5 bases). The germline V gene encodes CDR1 SEHNR and CDR2 FQNEAQ (reference sequence). V dropped 6 bases and J dropped 0 bases, with 12 bases sitting between them. The CDR3 consists of 15 residues. CDR3 residues: CASSAWGSSYNEQFF. In DNA form, the CDR3 reads TGTGCCAGCAGTGCGTGGGGCAGCTCCTACAATGAGCAGTTCTTC.

V is TRBV12-5 and J is TRBJ1-5; TRBD1 matches at 8 bases. Germline CDR1 and CDR2: LGHNT and FRNRAP. The trim removed 4 bases at V and 2 bases at J, leaving 7 bases unmatched. The CDR3 is 16 amino acids. CDR3 sequence reads: CASGWGQVGGNQPQHF. The CDR3 DNA is TGTGCTAGTGGTTGGGGACAGGTGGGCGGCAATCAGCCCCAGCATTTT.

This chain links TRBV12-5 with TRBJ2-1; perhaps TRBD2 as D (6 bases). Germline V gene lookup returns CDR1 LGHNT and CDR2 FRNRAP. Trimming removed 0 bases from V and 5 bases from J, with 11 bases in between. The CDR3 runs 15 residues. This CDR3 reads CASGLVLGGDNEQFF. For the CDR3, the DNA is TGTGCTAGTGGTTTGGTATTGGGGGGAGACAATGAGCAGTTCTTC. The variable domain in full, completed from reference TRBV12-5 and TRBJ2-1, reads DARVTQTPRHKVTEMGQEVTMRCQPILGHNTVFWYRQTMMQGLELLAYFRNRAPLDDSGMPKDRFSAEMPDATLATLKIQPSEPRDSAVYFCASGLVLGGDNEQFFGPGTRLTVL.

The chain couples TRBV19 to TRBJ1-1; 9 positions agree with TRBD1. Germline CDR1 is LNHDA and CDR2 is SQIVND (reference sequence). J was trimmed by 6 bases and V by 4 bases; bases with no gene match: 6. CDR3 length: 14 amino acids. This CDR3 is CASSTARQGAEAFF. The CDR3 DNA reads TGTGCCAGTAGTACCGCCCGACAGGGGGCTGAAGCTTTCTTT.

The V gene is TRBV4-3, the J gene TRBJ1-1, with 9 positions matching TRBD1. The CDR3 is 18 amino acids. The junction had 12 bases not matched to a gene; V was cut back by 2 bases and J by 2 bases. Germline V gene lookup returns CDR1 LGHNA and CDR2 YSLEER. The CDR3 sequence: CASSQRLQGASVNTEAFF. In DNA, the CDR3 is TGCGCCAGCAGCCAAAGGTTACAGGGGGCCTCGGTTAACACTGAAGCTTTCTTT.

The CDR3 protein is CASSYELAGMETQYF. The CDR3 DNA sequence: TGTGCCAGCAGTTACGAACTAGCGGGGATGGAGACCCAGTACTTC. This chain uses TRBV6-5 with TRBJ2-5; 10 nucleotides match TRBD2. The V gene end was trimmed by 2 bases and the J gene end by 5 bases; junction bases not matched to a gene: 5. Germline lookup yields CDR1 MNHEY and CDR2 SVGAGI. The length of the CDR3 is 15 residues.